This T cell receptor beta chain was recovered during a study of identifying expanded T cells in peripheral blood. The CDR3 has 14 residues. Germline V gives CDR1 LNHDA, CDR2 SQIVND (reference sequence). The V gene lost 0 bases and the J gene lost 5 bases, with 10 bases spanning the gap. Points on this clone: Its antigen is unidentified.

Data came from immunoSEQ multiplex PCR; TCRdb stores just in-frame clones and leaves some out. The profile shows 90,000 or so clones, more than 75% of them singletons. Study findings and constraints: Technical replicates showed about 1.2 changed clones; two weeks 15 to 20; four weeks 19. Clone count variance between roughly two-week samples rose with total template count.

The sequence was obtained from a person aged 18-70 years in good health. Input material: blood. The genes are TRBV19 and TRBJ1-1; unclear D gene. The DNA of the CDR3 is TGTGCCAGTAGTATAGAGAGGCAGAGTACTGAAGCTTTCTTT. As protein: CASSIERQSTEAFF. Complete variable domain (other parts from reference TRBV19 and TRBJ1-1): DGGITQSPKYLFRKEGQNVTLSCEQNLNHDAMYWYRQDPGQGLRLIYYSQIVNDFQKGDIAEGYSVSREKKESFPLTVTSAQKNPTAFYLCASSIERQSTEAFFGQGTRLTVV.